This section outlines one T cell receptor (beta chain) sequence together with its context. The antigen is unknown. The entry originates in a study of radiation and T cells in renal cell carcinoma. Assay used: immunoSEQ multiplex PCR; TCRdb lists only in-frame clones, some missing. Altogether 60,000 to 80,000 clones are present, 82% being singletons, with the ten largest covering approximately 6.4%. Findings and caveats of the study: In blood, top tumor clones expanded by 2 weeks, shrinking by 4.

Time point in this sample: blood 2 weeks post-SBRT. Documented treatment: 15 Gy SBRT to primary tumor, nephrectomy 4 weeks later. Radiation-treated patients gave blood at baseline, week 2 and week 4. After removal of 3 bases from V and 6 bases from J, the junction contained 11 bases not matched to a gene. Germline lookup yields CDR1 MNHEY and CDR2 SMNVEV (reference sequence). This CDR3 contains 15 residues. The specimen was blood, collected from a patient whose treatment included radiotherapy and nephrectomy. This chain uses TRBV27 with TRBJ2-7; 7 positions match TRBD1. The sequence came from a man aged 55 to 69 with renal cell carcinoma. The DNA for the CDR3 is TGTGCCAGCAGTTTCCTGACAGGGCTGCGGTCCGAGCAGTACTTC. Encoded protein: CASSFLTGLRSEQYF.